One sample yielded the 11 T cell receptor beta chains listed below, sequenced in a study of blood T cells in healthy people across ages. A second about 7 to 12 cycle PCR used barcoded and J-beta primers. TCRdb analysed the 5' RACE reads with MiXCR anew, one entry per CDR3 protein. The table has roughly 800,000 distinct CDR3 sequences, approximately 55% seen once. The sample comprised blood. These receptors were obtained from an older man in good health.

This clonotype appeared a few times. The CDR3: CASSHQSSSYNEQFF. The CDR3 DNA follows: TGTGCCAGCAGCCATCAGTCGAGCTCCTACAATGAGCAGTTCTTC. V is TRBV3-1 and J is TRBJ2-1; D gene uncertain. The CDR3 contains 15 residues. The germline CDR1 and CDR2 sequences are LGHDT and YNNKEL (reference sequence). Trimming pared 3 bases from V and 0 bases from J, leaving 9 bases between.

The V gene is TRBV12-5, the J gene TRBJ1-2, with 8 nucleotides matching TRBD1. CDR1 LGHNT and CDR2 FRNRAP come from the germline V gene. This CDR3 comprises 14 residues. V gave up 8 bases and J gave up 1 base; unmatched junction bases: 6. The CDR3 DNA sequence: TGTGCTAGTTTGAGACAGGGGTTTAACTATGGCTACACCTTC. Translating gives CASLRQGFNYGYTF.

This clonotype was seen only a few times. The J gene is TRBJ2-3, the V gene TRBV5-1; either TRBD1 or TRBD2 may supply D (5 bases each). Germline V gene data show CDR1 as SGHRS and CDR2 as YFSETQ. There are 14 residues in the CDR3. Trimming removed 6 bases from V and 2 bases from J, with 13 bases in between. The CDR3 DNA follows: TGCGCCAGCACCCCAGGGACCCTCACAGATACGCAGTATTTT. It specifies CASTPGTLTDTQYF.

CDR3 residues: CASSPMGRAGGNEQFF. In DNA, the CDR3 is TGTGCCAGCAGCCCTATGGGGCGAGCGGGAGGGAATGAGCAGTTCTTC. The V call is TRBV6-1, the J call TRBJ2-1; 10 nucleotides agree with TRBD2. The CDR3 has 16 residues. Germline V gene lookup returns CDR1 MNHNS and CDR2 SASEGT. V was clipped by 6 bases and J by 7 bases; unmatched bases: 12.

The gene calls are TRBV5-1 and TRBJ1-1; unclear D gene. The CDR3 is made up of 11 amino acids. Trimming left V 6 bases short and J 1 base short, with 4 bases between. Germline lookup yields CDR1 SGHRS and CDR2 YFSETQ. Written as DNA, the CDR3 is TGCGCCAGCAAGGAGAACACTGAAGCTTTCTTT. Its protein product is CASKENTEAFF. The full variable domain, rest sourced from reference TRBV5-1 and TRBJ1-1, is KAGVTQTPRYLIKTRGQQVTLSCSPISGHRSVSWYQQTPGQGLQFLFEYFSETQRNKGNFPGRFSGRQFSNSRSEMNVSTLELGDSALYLCASKENTEAFFGQGTRLTVV.

The chain couples TRBV12-3 or TRBV12-4 to TRBJ1-5; D is ambiguous. CDR3 length: 17 amino acids. V shed 4 bases and J shed 2 bases, with 18 bases lying between them. CDR3 region: CASSSKRGGSGNQPQHF. The CDR3, as DNA: TGTGCCAGCAGTTCCAAACGGGGAGGGTCGGGCAATCAGCCCCAGCATTTT.

This clonotype is a singleton in its sample. At one of its ends the junction is not consistent with the germline gene, which may arise from a read error. The J gene is TRBJ2-3, the V gene TRBV2, with 8 bases lining up with TRBD2. CDR3 length: 16 amino acids. Germline CDR1 reads SNHLY; CDR2 reads FYNNEI. The CDR3 nucleotides are TGTGCCAGCAGTACCGAGCGGGGGAGAAGCACAGGTACGCAGTATTTT. Its protein is CASSTERGRSTGTQYF.

The V gene is TRBV2, the J gene TRBJ1-1; 9 bases agree with TRBD1. The CDR3 is 16 amino acids. The V segment lost 6 bases and the J segment 3 bases; nucleotides outside the gene matches: 11. The germline V gene has CDR1 SNHLY and CDR2 FYNNEI. The CDR3 DNA reads as TGTGCCAGCAGCCCCGGGACAGGGCGGTCGGACACTGAAGCTTTCTTT. It yields the protein CASSPGTGRSDTEAFF.

V is TRBV29-1 and J is TRBJ2-3; TRBD1 agrees at 7 bases. Germline values: CDR1 SQVTM, CDR2 ANQGSEA. V lost 6 bases, J lost 4 bases, and 10 bases stayed unmatched. This CDR3 is built from 14 residues. CDR3 sequence: CSVGQANRPDTQYF. The DNA for the CDR3 is TGCAGCGTAGGACAGGCAAACAGGCCAGATACGCAGTATTTT.

This clonotype was recorded a few times. This sequence joins TRBV5-1 and TRBJ2-3, with a possible D match to TRBD2 (6 bases). Germline values: CDR1 SGHRS, CDR2 YFSETQ. The CDR3 spans 15 residues. Trimming shortened V by 3 bases and J by 0 bases, and 11 bases separated the two germline ends. The chain's CDR3 is CASSWLADSTDTQYF. The CDR3 coding sequence is TGCGCCAGCAGCTGGTTAGCGGATAGCACAGATACGCAGTATTTT.

The gene calls are TRBV7-3 and TRBJ2-2, with D unresolved. The CDR3 is 16 residues long. CDR1 SGHTA and CDR2 FQGTGA come from the germline V gene. Trimming cost V 1 base and J 4 bases, with 13 bases left between them. The CDR3 spells CASSLIPASATGELFF. CDR3 coding DNA: TGTGCCAGCAGCTTAATTCCGGCCTCAGCCACCGGGGAGCTGTTTTTT.